These 18 T cell receptor beta chains were sequenced from one sample in a study of regulatory T cells in long-lasting Graves disease (dated by TCRdb to the early 2020s). What this sample's time point label stands for: newly diagnosed GD, antithyroid drugs for less than 3 months. For both TCR sequencing and RNA sequencing, RNA was extracted from PBMCs using TRIzol. The library came from multiplex PCR. TCRdb shows the sequencer as Illumina HiSeq 4000. iRepertoire HTBI primers and Arm-PCR amplification of CDR3 regions were used to construct TCR beta libraries. TCRdb reprocessed the public reads (quality trimming at Q25 with fastp, clone calling with MiXCR) and kept in-frame beta chains. Rows are unified per CDR3 protein, each entry keeping the most common DNA and genes. For this sample there are about 620,000 distinct CDR3 sequences; 15% to 20% appear just once. Around 19% of the sample is held by the ten biggest clonotypes.

The data also belong to a second study, concerning T cells in Graves' hyperthyroidism and ophthalmopathy.

The sample here was peripheral blood mononuclear cells (PBMCs), taken at new diagnosis, from a patient treated with antithyroid drugs. These TCRs come from a woman in her twenties or thirties with Graves disease. Donor details come from another sample of the same person, matched by shared clones.

The CDR3 loop is CSASYHAPEAFF. CDR3 in DNA: TGCAGTGCTTCCTATCATGCCCCTGAAGCTTTCTTT. The genes are TRBV20-1 and TRBJ1-1, with D uncertain. This CDR3 spans 12 amino acids. Deletions cut 5 bases from V and 6 bases from J, with 13 bases between. Germline V gene sequence: CDR1 DFQATT, CDR2 SNEGSKA (reference sequence).

The table lists this clonotype with many counts. V gene TRBV20-1 combines with J gene TRBJ1-1; tentative D call: TRBD1 (6 bases). The CDR3 totals 12 residues. Germline CDR1 DFQATT, CDR2 SNEGSKA (reference sequence). V gave up 4 bases and J gave up 11 bases, with 17 bases separating them. Here the CDR3 reads CSATRAGAGAFF. The DNA for the CDR3 is TGCAGTGCTACCCGCGCGGGGGCTGGGGCTTTCTTT.

The chain couples TRBV10-2 to TRBJ2-5; 8 bases align to TRBD2. CDR3 length equals 15 residues. J gave up 0 bases and V 6 bases, and 6 bases lay outside the gene matches. Germline V gives CDR1 WSHSY, CDR2 SAAADI. CDR3 DNA sequence: TGCGCCAGCAGACCCGGGACTAGGGACCAAGAGACCCAGTACTTC. This translates into CASRPGTRDQETQYF.

A few counts support this clonotype. The gene calls are TRBV2 and TRBJ2-1; no firm D call. V shed 6 bases and J shed 2 bases, with 11 bases lying between them. Per the germline V gene, CDR1 is SNHLY and CDR2 is FYNNEI. The CDR3 spans 14 residues. The CDR3 region is CASRGIGAYNEQFF. In nucleotides, the CDR3 is TGTGCCAGCAGGGGGATTGGGGCCTACAATGAGCAGTTCTTC. Combining the CDR3 with reference TRBV2 and TRBJ2-1 gives the whole variable domain EPEVTQTPSHQVTQMGQEVILRCVPISNHLYFYWYRQILGQKVEFLVSFYNNEISEKSEIFDDQFSVERPDGSNFTLKIRSTKLEDSAMYFCASRGIGAYNEQFFGPGTRLTVL.

Only a few counts were recorded for this clonotype. The genes are TRBV6-1 and TRBJ2-5; D possibly corresponds to TRBD1 (5 bases). Trimming took off 6 bases at V and 5 bases at J, with 7 bases between the two ends. In germline, CDR1 is MNHNS, CDR2 SASEGT. This CDR3 is built from 11 residues. CDR3 region: CASRTAETQYF. The CDR3 region has the DNA TGTGCCAGCAGGACAGCGGAGACCCAGTACTTC.

The table lists this clonotype with a few counts. This sequence joins TRBV28 and TRBJ1-5; D unclear. Germline V gene data show CDR1 as MDHEN and CDR2 as SYDVKM. There are 15 residues in the CDR3. The V end lost 7 bases, the J end lost 6 bases, and 19 bases lay between the germline ends. The DNA for the CDR3 is TGTGCCAGCACCATTGAGTGGGTAGCAGGTCAGCCCCAGCATTTT. Protein product: CASTIEWVAGQPQHF.

CDR3 protein: CASSQGTRDHGSSYEQYF. In nucleotides, the CDR3 is TGTGCCAGCAGCCAAGGTACGAGGGACCACGGGAGCTCCTACGAGCAGTACTTC. The chain has TRBV3-1 and TRBJ2-7; possibly TRBD2 for D (6 bases). The CDR3 is 18 residues long. The ends were cut back, 1 base at V and 0 bases at J, with 19 bases in the middle. CDR1 is LGHDT, CDR2 YNNKEL, per germline (reference sequence).

This clonotype was recorded many times. The chain links TRBV2 to TRBJ2-1; maybe TRBD2 (6 bases). The CDR3 has 14 amino acids. Germline V lookup: CDR1 SNHLY, CDR2 FYNNEI. Trimming took off 10 bases at V and 4 bases at J, with 17 bases between the two ends. The CDR3 protein is CATTDERVYNEQFF. The CDR3 DNA reads as TGTGCCACGACGGACGAGCGGGTGTACAATGAGCAGTTCTTC.

This clonotype was seen many times. The rearrangement links TRBV7-2 to TRBJ2-1; 11 bases map to TRBD2. Looked up from germline, CDR1 is SGHTA and CDR2 is FQGNSA. The CDR3 consists of 15 residues. V dropped 7 bases and J dropped 4; count of bases not matched to a gene: 6. The CDR3 sequence: CASIPTSGMYNEQFF. In DNA form, the CDR3 reads TGTGCCAGCATCCCGACTAGCGGGATGTACAATGAGCAGTTCTTC.

This clonotype has more than one count but fewer than ten. This chain uses TRBV10-3 with TRBJ1-2; no firm D call. CDR1 and CDR2 from the germline V gene are ENHRY and SYGVKD. V gave up 2 bases and J gave up 6 bases, with 10 bases separating them. CDR3 size: 13 residues. This CDR3 is CAISERVVDGYTF. The CDR3 coding sequence is TGTGCCATCAGTGAGAGAGTGGTTGATGGCTACACCTTC.

This clonotype occurred many times. The rearrangement links TRBV2 to TRBJ2-3, with D possibly matching TRBD1 (6 bases). Trimming left V 7 bases short and J 3 bases short, with 8 bases between. In germline, CDR1 is SNHLY, CDR2 FYNNEI. This CDR3 region has 12 residues. CDR3 in DNA: TGTGCCAGCACAGGGGAGACAGATACGCAGTATTTT. It encodes CASTGETDTQYF.

This clonotype was seen only a few times. This chain joins TRBV6-1 and TRBJ1-5; no definite D call. This CDR3 has 16 amino acids. V was cut by 3 bases and J by 5 bases, with 17 bases left in between. From germline, CDR1 is MNHNS and CDR2 SASEGT. CDR3 protein: CASSDPPSVSHQPQHF. The CDR3 DNA is TGTGCCAGCAGTGATCCTCCATCGGTGTCCCATCAGCCCCAGCATTTT.

A note on this clonotype: Since a much larger clone is just one base distant, this may be a read error. Because it lacks the conserved phenylalanine or tryptophan at the end, this CDR3 is likely a read error. The chain couples TRBV20-1 to TRBJ2-7, with 7 bases aligning to TRBD1. This CDR3 is built from 13 residues. Trimming at V came to 5 bases and at J to 2 bases, leaving 6 bases not matched to a gene. Germline CDR1 is DFQATT and CDR2 is SNEGSKA (reference sequence). The CDR3 nucleotides read TGCAGTGCTTACTACGGGACAGCCTACGAGCAGTACTCC. It codes for CSAYYGTAYEQYS.

The CDR3 DNA is TGTGCCAGCAGCCCGAAGTGGAGCTACGAGCAGTACTTC. Its translation: CASSPKWSYEQYF. The chain combines TRBV28 with TRBJ2-7; D gene unclear. Trimming left V 6 bases short and J 3 bases short, with 12 bases between. The V gene's germline CDR1 is MDHEN and CDR2 SYDVKM. The CDR3 loop spans 13 amino acids.

This clonotype was found a few times. This CDR3 fails to terminate in the conserved phenylalanine or tryptophan, so it likely reflects a read error. The chain employs TRBV28 and TRBJ1-1, with D possibly matching TRBD1 (6 bases). V was pared by 3 bases and J by 6 bases, with 17 bases between. Germline CDR1 MDHEN, CDR2 SYDVKM. The CDR3 length is 15 residues. The DNA for the CDR3 is TGTGCCAGCAGTTTCCCCACAGGGAGAAGCTCTGAAGCTTTCCTT. Its protein is CASSFPTGRSSEAFL.

This clonotype was detected many times. The chain recombines TRBV28 with TRBJ1-1; TRBD1 agrees at 11 bases. Trimming cost V 3 bases and J 2 bases; bases outside gene matches: 5. Germline lookup yields CDR1 MDHEN and CDR2 SYDVKM. The CDR3 totals 16 residues. The DNA for the CDR3 is TGTGCCAGCAGTTTCGGGACAGGGGGATCCAACACTGAAGCTTTCTTT. Protein sequence: CASSFGTGGSNTEAFF. The full variable domain, in which reference TRBV28 and TRBJ1-1 provide the parts outside the CDR3, is DVKVTQSSRYLVKRTGEKVFLECVQDMDHENMFWYRQDPGLGLRLIYFSYDVKMKEKGDIPEGYSVSREKKERFSLILESASTNQTSMYLCASSFGTGGSNTEAFFGQGTRLTVV.

This clonotype came up many times. This CDR3 reads CASSRGQAKAEAFF. CDR3 bases: TGCGCCAGCAGCCGTGGACAGGCGAAGGCTGAAGCTTTCTTT. The rearrangement uses TRBV5-1 and TRBJ1-1, with TRBD1 matching 7 bases. Germline-derived CDR1 and CDR2 are SGHRS and YFSETQ. The CDR3 contains 14 residues. The J segment lost 6 bases and the V segment lost 4 bases, leaving 9 bases of the junction unmatched. The full variable domain, rest sourced from reference TRBV5-1 and TRBJ1-1, is KAGVTQTPRYLIKTRGQQVTLSCSPISGHRSVSWYQQTPGQGLQFLFEYFSETQRNKGNFPGRFSGRQFSNSRSEMNVSTLELGDSALYLCASSRGQAKAEAFFGQGTRLTVV.

V and J are TRBV6-2 or TRBV6-3 and TRBJ2-7; tentatively, D is TRBD1 (6 bases). This CDR3 is 14 amino acids long. Per germline, CDR1 MNHEY and CDR2 SVGEGT. V was trimmed by 9 bases and J by 2 bases, leaving 17 bases between them. The CDR3 DNA reads as TGTGCCAGTCAAAACAGGGACGGCCCCTACGAGCAGTACTTC. Amino acid sequence: CASQNRDGPYEQYF.